These 8 T cell receptor beta chains were sequenced from one sample in a study of metastatic and nonmetastatic thyroid tumors. TCRdb ran MiXCR on the PCR reads. The sample records about 92,000 clones, under 15% being singletons. Thyroid surgery was preceded by no treatment in any patient. The specimen was blood. Receptor source: a female donor with papillary thyroid cancer or a benign thyroid nodule (not recorded which). Some clones in this sample may be carry-over from other donors' samples.

The rearrangement links TRBV3-1 to TRBJ2-7, with D uncertain. The CDR3 contains 14 residues. Germline lookup yields CDR1 LGHDT and CDR2 YNNKEL (reference sequence). Trimming cost V 3 bases and J 1 base, with 10 bases left between them. The CDR3 protein is CASSHGTASYEQYF. The CDR3 DNA reads as TGTGCCAGCAGCCATGGAACAGCTTCCTACGAGCAGTACTTC.

This clone has at least ten counts. The chain combines TRBV27 with TRBJ1-2, with D unclear. The V end lost 5 bases, the J end lost 4 bases, and 14 bases lay between the germline ends. CDR1 is MNHEY and CDR2 is SMNVEV in the germline V gene (reference sequence). This CDR3 is built from 14 residues. The CDR3 DNA sequence: TGTGCCAGCAGTCCCTTCGACAACCCCTATGGCTACACCTTC. This encodes CASSPFDNPYGYTF.

This clone was seen many times. V usage is TRBV15 and J usage is TRBJ2-1; D is undetermined. The CDR3 length is 11 residues. The germline V gene has CDR1 LNHNV and CDR2 YYDKDF (reference sequence). V lost 1 base, J lost 8 bases, and 3 bases lay in between. In DNA form, the CDR3 reads TGTGCCACCAGCAGAGTTTATGAGCAGTTCTTC. This translates into CATSRVYEQFF.

This clone was observed many times. This chain uses TRBV11-1 with TRBJ1-1; D gene unclear. Deletions cut 5 bases from V and 6 bases from J, with 22 bases between. Looked up from germline, CDR1 is SGHAT and CDR2 is FQDESV (reference sequence). The length of the CDR3 is 16 residues. The CDR3 nucleotides read TGTGCCAGCAGCCCCTCCCAGACCCTTCGATGGGCTGAAGCTTTCTTT. It specifies CASSPSQTLRWAEAFF. Based on the CDR3 plus reference TRBV11-1 and TRBJ1-1, the full variable domain is EAEVAQSPRYKITEKSQAVAFWCDPISGHATLYWYRQILGQGPELLVQFQDESVVDDSQLPKDRFSAERLKGVDSTLKIQPAELGDSAMYLCASSPSQTLRWAEAFFGQGTRLTVV.

This clone was seen a few times. This may be a read error, as it is one base from a much larger clone. The chain is built from TRBV7-2 and TRBJ2-2, with TRBD1 matching 7 bases. This CDR3 is 15 amino acids long. CDR1 and CDR2 from the germline V gene are SGHTA and FQGNSA. The CDR3 here is CASSLATGNTGELSF. CDR3 coding DNA: TGTGCCAGCAGCTTGGCGACAGGGAACACCGGGGAGCTGTCTTTT. Full variable domain (rest looked up from reference TRBV7-2 and TRBJ2-2): GAGVSQSPSNKVTEKGKDVELRCDPISGHTALYWYRQSLGQGLEFLIYFQGNSAPDKSGLPSDRFSAERTGGSVSTLTIQRTQQEDSAVYLCASSLATGNTGELSFGEGSRLTVL.

This clone was seen ten or more times. The genes are TRBV6-2 or TRBV6-3 and TRBJ2-7; D is unclear. Trimming pared 2 bases from V and 0 bases from J, leaving 14 bases between. Germline V gene data show CDR1 as MNHEY and CDR2 as SVGEGT. CDR3 length equals 16 residues. Written as DNA, the CDR3 is TGTGCCAGCAGTTACCCGCTAGGCCGGAGCTCCTACGAGCAGTACTTC. Amino acids: CASSYPLGRSSYEQYF.

This clone was detected a few times. Just one base apart from a much larger clone, this may be a read error. The same CDR3 can be traced to other DNA sequences in this sample. The gene calls are TRBV7-9 and TRBJ2-7; 7 nucleotides line up with TRBD1. V was pared by 5 bases and J by 1 base, with 8 bases of the junction left unmatched. The V gene's germline CDR1 is SEHNR and CDR2 FQNEAQ (reference sequence). This CDR3 has 15 residues. The CDR3 DNA reads as TGTGCCAGCAGCCTGACACAGGGGTCTTCCTACGAGCAGTACTTC. Translating gives CASSLTQGSSYEQYF.

With regard to this clone: A read error is possible here, since a much larger clone lies one base away. The gene calls are TRBV5-1 and TRBJ2-3; 7 nucleotides match TRBD1. Germline values: CDR1 SGHRS, CDR2 YFSETQ. This CDR3 is built from 16 residues. V trimming: 0 bases; J trimming: 0 bases; junction bases outside the gene matches: 4. The CDR3 is CASSLGRGQSTDTQYF. CDR3 nucleotides: TGCGCCAGCAGCTTGGGCCGGGGACAGAGCACAGATACGCAGTATTTT.